This T cell receptor beta chain is from a study of cytomegalovirus exposure and HLA in healthy donors. Looked up from germline, CDR1 is SQVTM and CDR2 is ANQGSEA. This CDR3 is 15 amino acids long. J lost 5 bases, V lost 2 bases, and 6 bases had no gene match. Use of 60 Vbeta and 13 Jbeta primers characterized the PCR. Produced via immunoSEQ multiplex PCR; TCRdb's table is partial and in-frame only. The top ten hold roughly 1.4% of the sample, which has fewer than 200,000 clones, about 72% seen once. V and J are TRBV29-1 and TRBJ2-3, with TRBD2 matching 11 bases. This clonotype was sampled from a man aged 55 to 70 in good health and CMV-seronegative. The sequenced sample was PBMCs. Written as DNA, the CDR3 is TGCAGCGTTGAACTAGCGGGAGGAGCTAAAGATACGCAGTATTTT. Protein: CSVELAGGAKDTQYF.